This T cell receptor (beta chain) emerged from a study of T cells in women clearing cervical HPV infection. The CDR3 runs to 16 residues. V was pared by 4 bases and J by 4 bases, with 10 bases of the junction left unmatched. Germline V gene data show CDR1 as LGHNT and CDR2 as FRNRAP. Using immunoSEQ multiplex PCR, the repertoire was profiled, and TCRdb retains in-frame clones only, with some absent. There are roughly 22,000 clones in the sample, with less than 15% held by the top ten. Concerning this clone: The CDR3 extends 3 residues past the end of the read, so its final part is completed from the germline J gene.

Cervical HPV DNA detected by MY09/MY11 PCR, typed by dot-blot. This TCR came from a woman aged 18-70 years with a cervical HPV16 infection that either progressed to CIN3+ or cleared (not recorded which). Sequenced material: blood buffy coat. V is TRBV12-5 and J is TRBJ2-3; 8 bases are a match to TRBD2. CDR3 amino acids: CASGSRLASPPDTQYF. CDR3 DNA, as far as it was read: TGTGCTAGTGGTTCGAGACTAGCGTCTCCTCCAGATACG.